This T cell receptor beta chain is from a study of blood T cell repertoires in COVID-19. The overall study: Sites in the United States, Italy and Spain provided acute and convalescent COVID-19 samples. From T cells, B-cell-depleted T cells, or PBMCs came the material, which was cDNA or gDNA.

Authors' methods: How many nucleated cells were present was estimated from reference gene primer amplification. Profiled with immunoSEQ multiplex PCR; TCRdb holds only in-frame clones, not every one. D and trimming were read from the DNA, whereas the V and J calls and clone size are those reported in that table. The sample holds about 220,000 clones, approximately 82% seen once. Germline V lookup: CDR1 SGHTA, CDR2 FQGTGA. V shed 5 bases and J 1 base; nucleotides not matched to a gene: 6. The CDR3 is 16 amino acids. Sequenced input: peripheral blood. This receptor was identified in a man aged 45-60 years with active or convalescent COVID-19. The J gene is TRBJ2-3, the V gene TRBV7-3; 10 positions match TRBD2. This CDR3 is CASSPTTSGGTDTQYF. CDR3 sequence (DNA): TGTGCCAGCAGCCCTACTACTAGCGGGGGCACAGATACGCAGTATTTT.